This entry is about one TCR beta chain. Its antigen is not known. This record comes from a study of OX40 agonist ivuxolimab in advanced cancers. The overall study: Ivuxolimab, an antibody acting as an agonist of OX40 (CD134), was used to treat patients. Study results and caveats: Low normalized T-cell clonal expansion also characterized some of the nonresponders.

Produced via immunoSEQ multiplex PCR; TCRdb's table is partial and in-frame only. The sample has about 28,000 clones, more than 65% seen once. The germline CDR1 and CDR2 sequences are SGHNT and YENEEA. V lost 5 bases, J lost 3 bases, and 10 bases lay in between. This CDR3 is 13 amino acids long. Sampling times: baseline, cycle 4 day 1, cycle 7 day 1. The rearrangement joins TRBV11-3 to TRBJ1-2; no clear D gene. The input for sequencing was CD4+ or CD8+ T cells sorted from blood, taken in a trial of the OX40 agonist ivuxolimab. This TCR derives from an adult with an advanced solid tumor such as melanoma, head and neck, liver or kidney cancer. CDR3 in amino acids: CASSVPTDYGYTF. DNA for the CDR3: TGTGCCAGCAGCGTCCCGACGGACTATGGCTACACCTTC.